This T cell receptor (beta chain) emerged from a study of T cell repertoires in cytomegalovirus infection. Looking at the study overall: Public TCR beta signature analysis indicated the presence of both CMV infection and matching HLA type.

The germline V gene encodes CDR1 MNHNS and CDR2 SASEGT. V lost 4 bases, J lost 2 bases, and 4 bases stayed unmatched. The CDR3 sequence is 14 residues long. TCRdb redid the calling of the reads with MiXCR, one entry per CDR3 protein. The sample has about 890,000 distinct CDR3 sequences; 30% to 40% are singletons. This clonotype occurred once. Its antigen remains unidentified. The chain uses TRBV6-1 and TRBJ1-1; 7 positions agree with TRBD1. The source material was cultured CD8+ T cells from PBMCs, sampled from culture after CMV antigen stimulation. The source of this sequence is a human donor in good health (CMV status not recorded). Some clones in this sample may be carry-over from other donors' samples. DNA of the CDR3: TGTGCCAGCAGTGGGTCAGGGGGAAACACTGAAGCTTTCTTT. It codes for CASSGSGGNTEAFF.